These 12 T cell receptor beta chains originate from one sample sequenced in a study of graft-versus-host responses after intestinal transplantation. Method: immunoSEQ multiplex PCR; TCRdb's copy keeps in-frame clones and lacks some. The table lists 62,000 or so clones, roughly 90% of them singletons. Source: PBMCs, taken 26 days after transplant. These receptors were obtained from a human patient who received an intestinal transplant, so some T cells may come from the graft donor.

J is TRBJ2-7 and V is TRBV6-1; D may be TRBD2 (6 bases). CDR3 length: 18 residues. The germline V gene has CDR1 MNHNS and CDR2 SASEGT. V was shortened by 0 bases and J by 3 bases, with 21 bases between the two germline ends. The CDR3 nucleotides read TGTGCCAGCAGTGAAGCGCGGCGACTAGGTGTCCCTGACTACGAGCAGTACGTC. Its translation: CASSEARRLGVPDYEQYV.

This clone has more than one count but fewer than ten. This chain joins TRBV15 and TRBJ2-7; 9 bases are shared with TRBD1. Trimming took 3 bases from V and 2 from J; bases not matched to a gene: 5. There are 15 residues in the CDR3. Germline assignment: CDR1 LNHNV and CDR2 YYDKDF (reference sequence). The CDR3 sequence: CATSSEQGATYEQYF. For the CDR3, the DNA is TGTGCCACCAGCAGCGAACAGGGGGCCACCTACGAGCAGTACTTC.

This chain links TRBV30 with TRBJ2-1, with TRBD1 matching over 8 bases. The CDR3 runs to 13 residues. Germline values: CDR1 GTSNPN, CDR2 SVGIG (reference sequence). J was trimmed by 7 bases and V by 2 bases; bases with no gene match: 4. CDR3 residues: CAWSRTGGNEQFF. CDR3 coding DNA: TGTGCCTGGAGTCGAACAGGGGGGAATGAGCAGTTCTTC. Together with reference TRBV30 and TRBJ2-1, the CDR3 gives the full variable domain: SQTIHQWPATLVQPVGSPLSLECTVEGTSNPNLYWYRQAAGRGLQLLFYSVGIGQISSEVPQNLSASRPQDRQFILSSKKLLLSDSGFYLCAWSRTGGNEQFFGPGTRLTVL.

The rearrangement uses TRBV4-2 and TRBJ2-5; TRBD2 matches 8 bases. CDR3 length equals 18 residues. Unmatched junction bases numbered 12, after V lost 0 bases and J lost 3 bases. Germline-derived CDR1 and CDR2 are LGHNA and YNFKEQ. The CDR3 protein is CASSQELAGGLAEETQYF. The CDR3 bases are TGTGCCAGCAGCCAAGAGCTGGCGGGGGGCCTCGCGGAAGAGACCCAGTACTTC.

The chain uses TRBV28 and TRBJ2-1, with D maybe TRBD1 (6 bases). CDR3 length: 15 residues. V lost 3 bases to trimming and J lost 0 bases, with 9 bases between them. Germline-derived CDR1 and CDR2 are MDHEN and SYDVKM. The CDR3 is CASSFRGSSYNEQFF. CDR3 DNA: TGTGCCAGCAGTTTCAGGGGAAGCTCCTACAATGAGCAGTTCTTC.

In the case of this clone: This specimen includes other DNA sequences encoding the same CDR3. The chain couples TRBV20-1 to TRBJ1-1; D not resolved. V was trimmed by 2 bases and J by 2 bases, leaving 3 bases between them. The CDR3 covers 11 residues. The V gene's germline CDR1 is DFQATT and CDR2 SNEGSKA (reference sequence). This chain's CDR3 is CSARPNTEAFF. CDR3 bases: TGCAGTGCTAGACCAAACACTGAAGCTTTCTTT.

The V and J genes are TRBV28 and TRBJ2-1, with TRBD2 identical over 10 bases. The CDR3 is made up of 17 amino acids. CDR1 and CDR2 from the germline V gene are MDHEN and SYDVKM. The trim removed 3 bases at V and 3 bases at J, leaving 8 bases unmatched. This CDR3 is CASSFPNGLAVYNEQFF. As DNA, the CDR3 is TGTGCCAGCAGTTTTCCAAACGGACTAGCGGTCTACAATGAGCAGTTCTTC.

The genes are TRBV4-1 and TRBJ1-3; 7 bases are shared with TRBD1. From germline, CDR1 is MGHRA and CDR2 YSYEKL. After removal of 4 bases from V and 7 bases from J, the junction contained 4 bases not matched to a gene. This CDR3 is built from 13 residues. The CDR3 loop is CASSPNRGNTIYF. The CDR3 DNA is TGCGCCAGCAGCCCAAACAGGGGTAACACCATATATTTT.

This clone was picked up one time. V gene TRBV28 combines with J gene TRBJ2-3; TRBD2 matches at 8 bases. Germline V lookup: CDR1 MDHEN, CDR2 SYDVKM. V lost 5 bases, J lost 0 bases, and 7 bases stayed unmatched. The CDR3 is 16 amino acids. CDR3 DNA: TGTGCCAGCAGTCTTAGTAGCGGGGCTAGCACAGATACGCAGTATTTT. Its protein is CASSLSSGASTDTQYF.

The chain employs TRBV28 and TRBJ2-7; TRBD1 matches at 9 bases. The germline V gene encodes CDR1 MDHEN and CDR2 SYDVKM. The J segment lost 2 bases and the V segment lost 7 bases, leaving 9 bases of the junction unmatched. This CDR3 is 15 amino acids long. In DNA form, the CDR3 reads TGTGCCAGCAATCCCCGGGACAGGGAGCCCTACGAGCAGTACGTC. It specifies CASNPRDREPYEQYV.

The J gene is TRBJ1-6, the V gene TRBV27; D is possibly TRBD1 (5 bases). The germline CDR1 and CDR2 sequences are MNHEY and SMNVEV (reference sequence). This CDR3 has 18 residues. V dropped 1 base and J dropped 0 bases, with 13 bases sitting between them. The CDR3 loop reads CASSLLSPGGSYNSPLHF. The CDR3 DNA sequence: TGTGCCAGCAGTTTATTATCTCCCGGGGGCTCCTATAATTCACCCCTCCACTTT.

The V call is TRBV4-1, the J call TRBJ2-3; no reliable D call. Per germline, CDR1 MGHRA and CDR2 YSYEKL. The CDR3 consists of 15 residues. The V gene lost 0 bases and the J gene lost 4 bases, with 11 bases spanning the gap. CDR3 sequence: CASSQEPVAADTQYF. In DNA form, the CDR3 reads TGCGCCAGCAGCCAAGAACCGGTCGCGGCAGATACGCAGTATTTT.